What follows are 25 T cell receptor beta chains derived from one specimen sequenced in a study of blood T cell repertoires in COVID-19. The protocol was immunoSEQ multiplex PCR, while the TCRdb copy is restricted to in-frame clones and leaves out a portion. Of roughly 49,000 clones in the sample, less than 90% are singletons; the top ten hold 27%. Sequenced sample: peripheral blood. Receptors were obtained from a human donor in a cohort sampled during active COVID-19.

The genes are TRBV28 and TRBJ1-4, with TRBD1 identical over 7 bases. The ends lost 5 bases at V and 8 bases at J; junction bases unmatched: 8. From germline, CDR1 is MDHEN and CDR2 SYDVKM. The CDR3 is 14 residues long. The CDR3 is CASSITGVGEKLFF. The CDR3 nucleotides read TGTGCCAGCAGTATCACAGGGGTAGGGGAAAAACTGTTTTTT.

The chain recombines TRBV7-2 with TRBJ2-3; 7 bases agree with TRBD2. This CDR3 contains 16 residues. Germline V gene data show CDR1 as SGHTA and CDR2 as FQGNSA. The V segment lost 7 bases and the J segment 6 bases; nucleotides outside the gene matches: 16. The CDR3 coding sequence is TGTGCCAGCATCCAAACGGGACTACCCTCCACGGATACGCAGTATTTT. Its translation: CASIQTGLPSTDTQYF.

The J gene is TRBJ2-3, the V gene TRBV27; the D gene is possibly TRBD1 (6 bases). Germline V gene sequence: CDR1 MNHEY, CDR2 SMNVEV (reference sequence). This CDR3 comprises 19 residues. V lost 0 bases to trimming and J lost 1 base, with 20 bases between them. The CDR3 DNA follows: TGTGCCAGCAGTTTATCGAGGGGGTCAATCGCACGGGGCACAGATACGCAGTATTTT. Protein sequence: CASSLSRGSIARGTDTQYF.

The sample holds a few counts of this clone. The CDR3 coding sequence is TGTGCCAGCAGCGCCAGTCAGGGATATAATTCACCCCTCCACTTT. This encodes CASSASQGYNSPLHF. The genes are TRBV11-2 and TRBJ1-6; TRBD1 might be the D (5 bases). Trimming shortened V by 5 bases and J by 4 bases, and 12 bases separated the two germline ends. Germline V lookup: CDR1 SGHAT, CDR2 FQNNGV. CDR3 length: 15 amino acids.

J is TRBJ1-3 and V is TRBV6-5, with TRBD1 matching over 8 bases. The V gene's germline CDR1 is MNHEY and CDR2 SVGAGI. J gave up 0 bases and V 4 bases, and 5 bases lay outside the gene matches. CDR3 size: 16 residues. Here the CDR3 reads CASSSTGDSSGNTIYF. The CDR3, as DNA: TGTGCCAGCAGTTCGACAGGGGACAGCTCTGGAAACACCATATATTTT.

The chain recombines TRBV12-2 with TRBJ1-5; TRBD1, the table's D call, lacks a check against the DNA. TRBV12-2 is described as a pseudogene. The CDR3 has 16 residues. The CDR3 bases are TGTGCAAGTCGCCAACCGACAGGAGATAGCAATCAGCCCCAGCATTTT. Translation gives CASRQPTGDSNQPQHF.

In regard to this clone: One junction end does not reproduce the germline sequence, and a read error may be involved. V is TRBV2 and J is TRBJ2-3; 7 positions match TRBD2. The germline CDR1 and CDR2 sequences are SNHLY and FYNNEI. CDR3 length: 14 amino acids. The CDR3 region has the DNA TGTGCCAACAGTCCGGGACTAACCTCAGATACGCAGTATTTT. Its protein is CANSPGLTSDTQYF.

This clone occurred many times. The J gene is TRBJ2-7, the V gene TRBV27, with TRBD1 matching over 9 bases. The CDR3 contains 17 residues. Unmatched junction bases numbered 11, after V lost 3 bases and J lost 2 bases. Germline CDR1 reads MNHEY; CDR2 reads SMNVEV (reference sequence). This CDR3 reads CASSLATGGSFPYEQYF. For the CDR3, the DNA is TGTGCCAGCAGTTTGGCTACAGGGGGCTCCTTCCCCTACGAGCAGTACTTC.

The genes are TRBV29-1 and TRBJ2-1, with D maybe TRBD2 (6 bases). Trimming cost V 7 bases and J 5 bases, with 18 bases left between them. The CDR3 covers 14 residues. The germline V gene has CDR1 SQVTM and CDR2 ANQGSEA. The CDR3 region has the DNA TGCAGCGCCCTGGGGGGTGGGCCAAACAATGAGCAGTTCTTC. Protein sequence: CSALGGGPNNEQFF.

V usage is TRBV30 and J usage is TRBJ2-7, with D possibly matching TRBD1 (6 bases). Germline-derived CDR1 and CDR2 are GTSNPN and SVGIG (reference sequence). The V and J ends lost 2 bases and 5 bases respectively, with 10 bases between them. The length of the CDR3 is 12 residues. The CDR3, as DNA: TGTGCCTGGAGTAAGTCAGGGGACGAGCAGTACGTC. Its translation is CAWSKSGDEQYV.

The chain employs TRBV9 and TRBJ1-3; D unresolved. CDR1 and CDR2 (germline): SGDLS, YYNGEE. The V end was cut by 4 bases, the J end by 6 bases, with 8 bases between. The CDR3 has 12 residues. The CDR3 loop reads CASSRSENTIYF. CDR3 sequence (DNA): TGTGCCAGCAGCCGCAGTGAAAACACCATATATTTT.

This sequence joins TRBV5-4 and TRBJ1-1, with TRBD1 matching over 11 bases. Germline V gene sequence: CDR1 SGHNT, CDR2 YYREEE (reference sequence). This CDR3 contains 15 residues. The junction had 7 bases not matched to a gene; V was cut back by 4 bases and J by 5 bases. The CDR3 DNA is TGTGCCAGCAGCCACGGACAGGGGGCAAGTACTGAAGCTTTCTTT. Encoded protein: CASSHGQGASTEAFF.

In nucleotides, the CDR3 is TGTGCCAGCAGAGGACAGGCCTACGAGCAGTACTTC. It encodes CASRGQAYEQYF. The chain has TRBV27 and TRBJ2-7; 7 positions agree with TRBD1. The CDR3 totals 12 residues. Trimming cost V 6 bases and J 2 bases; bases outside gene matches: 1. Germline loops: CDR1 MNHEY, CDR2 SMNVEV (reference sequence).

The gene calls are TRBV5-1 and TRBJ2-5, with a tentative D call TRBD2 (6 bases). The CDR3 length is 14 residues. The germline gives CDR1 SGHRS, CDR2 YFSETQ. V was shortened by 1 base and J by 1 base, with 8 bases between the two germline ends. The CDR3 DNA sequence: TGCGCCAGCAGCTTGACAGCGGGCCAAGAGACCCAGTACTTC. It yields the protein CASSLTAGQETQYF. Full variable domain (remainder filled in from reference TRBV5-1 and TRBJ2-5): KAGVTQTPRYLIKTRGQQVTLSCSPISGHRSVSWYQQTPGQGLQFLFEYFSETQRNKGNFPGRFSGRQFSNSRSEMNVSTLELGDSALYLCASSLTAGQETQYFGPGTRLLVL.

V usage is TRBV21-1 and J usage is TRBJ1-4; the table's TRBD1 call for D was not verified on the DNA. TRBV21-1 is flagged as a pseudogene. The CDR3 covers 15 residues. CDR3 DNA sequence: TGTGCCAGCAGCCGTTGGGGCGCCGAACGGGAAAAACTGTTTTTT. Protein: CASSRWGAEREKLFF.

CDR3 sequence reads: CASSHRWGGPYEQYV. CDR3 in DNA: TGTGCCAGCAGCCACAGGTGGGGGGGGCCCTACGAGCAGTACGTC. This rearrangement joins TRBV7-2 to TRBJ2-7; TRBD2 is a possible D gene (7 bases). The CDR3 has 15 residues. In germline, CDR1 is SGHTA, CDR2 FQGNSA. With 5 bases removed from V and 2 bases from J, the gap between germline ends came to 16 bases.

In its sample, this clone was seen a few times. This rearrangement joins TRBV15 to TRBJ2-5, with TRBD2 identical over 7 bases. CDR3 length equals 15 residues. V lost 0 bases, J lost 5 bases, and 6 bases stayed unmatched. The germline V gene has CDR1 LNHNV and CDR2 YYDKDF (reference sequence). DNA of the CDR3: TGTGCCACCAGCAGAGATTACGGGGGAGGGGAGACCCAGTACTTC. Its translation is CATSRDYGGGETQYF. Using reference TRBV15 and TRBJ2-5 for the parts outside the CDR3, the full variable domain is DAMVIQNPRYQVTQFGKPVTLSCSQTLNHNVMYWYQQKSSQAPKLLFHYYDKDFNNEADTPDNFQSRRPNTSFCFLDIRSPGLGDTAMYLCATSRDYGGGETQYFGPGTRLLVL.

The chain links TRBV19 to TRBJ2-3; 12 bases fit TRBD2. V lost 1 base and J lost 2; bases outside the gene matches: 4. Looked up from germline, CDR1 is LNHDA and CDR2 is SQIVND (reference sequence). The CDR3 is made up of 17 amino acids. CDR3: CASSIGPSGRVTDTQYF. The DNA for the CDR3 is TGTGCCAGTAGTATAGGGCCTAGCGGGAGGGTCACAGATACGCAGTATTTT.

In its sample, this clone was seen once. The chain has TRBV12-5 and TRBJ1-5; 7 positions agree with TRBD1. CDR3 length: 14 amino acids. Trimming took 5 bases from V and 7 from J; bases not matched to a gene: 8. Germline CDR1 reads LGHNT; CDR2 reads FRNRAP. The CDR3 DNA follows: TGTGCTAGTGGTCTAGACAGGGCAGGACAGCCCCAGCATTTT. Its protein is CASGLDRAGQPQHF. Using reference TRBV12-5 and TRBJ1-5 for the parts outside the CDR3, the full variable domain is DARVTQTPRHKVTEMGQEVTMRCQPILGHNTVFWYRQTMMQGLELLAYFRNRAPLDDSGMPKDRFSAEMPDATLATLKIQPSEPRDSAVYFCASGLDRAGQPQHFGDGTRLSIL.

In regard to this clone: This sample also contains other DNA sequences that code for the same CDR3. The chain couples TRBV18 to TRBJ1-5, with 9 bases identical to TRBD1. The CDR3 is 14 residues long. Looked up from germline, CDR1 is KGHSH and CDR2 is LQKENI. Unmatched junction bases numbered 1, after V lost 3 bases and J lost 4 bases. In DNA form, the CDR3 reads TGTGCCAGCTCACCGACAGGGGGAAATCAGCCCCAGCATTTT. It specifies CASSPTGGNQPQHF.

This clone was recorded only once. The same CDR3 can be traced to other DNA sequences in this sample. This chain connects TRBV5-1 to TRBJ2-1, with 8 bases matching TRBD2. V was clipped by 2 bases and J by 6 bases; unmatched bases: 7. Germline V gives CDR1 SGHRS, CDR2 YFSETQ. The CDR3 covers 15 residues. The CDR3 protein is CASSFGGAGANEQFF. CDR3 nucleotides: TGCGCCAGCAGCTTCGGGGGGGCGGGGGCCAATGAGCAGTTCTTC.

The CDR3 loop is CASGRSLEKETQYF. In nucleotides, the CDR3 is TGTGCCAGTGGCCGTTCACTAGAAAAAGAGACCCAGTACTTC. The V gene is TRBV6-5, the J gene TRBJ2-5, with D possibly being TRBD2 (5 bases). Germline CDR1 is MNHEY and CDR2 is SVGAGI. Trimming removed 9 bases from V and 3 bases from J, with 17 bases in between. The CDR3 runs to 14 residues.

CDR3 sequence: CASSLATAQSTDTQYF. Here the CDR3 DNA reads TGTGCCAGCAGCTTAGCGACAGCCCAATCCACAGATACGCAGTATTTT. The chain has TRBV7-2 and TRBJ2-3; tentative D call: TRBD1 (5 bases). The CDR3 runs 16 residues. CDR1 is SGHTA, CDR2 FQGNSA, per germline. Trimming took off 0 bases at V and 2 bases at J, with 12 bases between the two ends.

The table lists this clone with a few counts. The J gene is TRBJ1-1, the V gene TRBV11-3; 7 bases agree with TRBD1. From germline, CDR1 is SGHNT and CDR2 YENEEA. This CDR3 is 16 amino acids long. J gave up 3 bases and V 0 bases, and 7 bases lay outside the gene matches. The chain's CDR3 is CASSLDAWTGHTEAFF. CDR3 sequence (DNA): TGTGCCAGCAGCTTAGATGCCTGGACAGGACACACTGAAGCTTTCTTT.

The V and J genes are TRBV3-1 (or the pseudogene TRBV3-2) and TRBJ2-5, with a possible D match to TRBD2 (6 bases). Per germline, CDR1 LGHDT and CDR2 YNNKEL (reference sequence). V dropped 3 bases and J dropped 5 bases, with 10 bases sitting between them. This CDR3 contains 13 residues. CDR3 sequence (DNA): TGTGCCAGCAGCCAGCCGCGGGGCGAGACCCAGTACTTC. Translating gives CASSQPRGETQYF.